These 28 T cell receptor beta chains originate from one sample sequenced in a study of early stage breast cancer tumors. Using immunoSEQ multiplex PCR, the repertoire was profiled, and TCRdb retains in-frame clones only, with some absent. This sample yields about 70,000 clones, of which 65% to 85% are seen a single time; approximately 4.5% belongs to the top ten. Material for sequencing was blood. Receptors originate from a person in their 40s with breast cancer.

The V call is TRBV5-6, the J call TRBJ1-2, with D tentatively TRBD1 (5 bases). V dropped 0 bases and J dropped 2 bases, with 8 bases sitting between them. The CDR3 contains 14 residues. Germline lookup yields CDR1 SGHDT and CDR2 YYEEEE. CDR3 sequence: CASSLGRGNYGYTF. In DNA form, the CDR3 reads TGTGCCAGCAGCTTGGGACGGGGGAACTATGGCTACACCTTC.

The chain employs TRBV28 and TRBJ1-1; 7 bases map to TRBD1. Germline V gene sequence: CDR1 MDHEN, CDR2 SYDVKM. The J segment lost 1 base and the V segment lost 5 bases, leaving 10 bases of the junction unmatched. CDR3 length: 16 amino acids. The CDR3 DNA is TGTGCCAGCAGTCAGGGGGGACGAGTGTCGAACACTGAAGCTTTCTTT. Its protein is CASSQGGRVSNTEAFF.

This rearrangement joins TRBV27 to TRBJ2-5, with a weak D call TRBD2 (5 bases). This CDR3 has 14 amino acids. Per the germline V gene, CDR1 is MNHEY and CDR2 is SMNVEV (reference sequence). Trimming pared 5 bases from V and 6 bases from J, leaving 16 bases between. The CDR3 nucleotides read TGTGCCAGCAGTCGGTTCATTAGCGCCCAGACCCAGTACTTC. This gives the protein CASSRFISAQTQYF.

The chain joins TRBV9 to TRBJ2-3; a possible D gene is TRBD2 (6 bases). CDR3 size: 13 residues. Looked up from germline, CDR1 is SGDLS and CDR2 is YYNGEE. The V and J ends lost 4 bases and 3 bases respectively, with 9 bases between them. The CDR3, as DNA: TGTGCCAGCAGCACTAGCCCGACAGATACGCAGTATTTT. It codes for CASSTSPTDTQYF.

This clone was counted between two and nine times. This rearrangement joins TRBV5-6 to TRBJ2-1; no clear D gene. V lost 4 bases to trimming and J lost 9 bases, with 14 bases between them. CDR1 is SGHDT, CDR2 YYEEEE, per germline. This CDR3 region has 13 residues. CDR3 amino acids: CASSPTPTGEQFF. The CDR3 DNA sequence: TGTGCCAGCAGCCCGACCCCGACGGGTGAGCAGTTCTTC.

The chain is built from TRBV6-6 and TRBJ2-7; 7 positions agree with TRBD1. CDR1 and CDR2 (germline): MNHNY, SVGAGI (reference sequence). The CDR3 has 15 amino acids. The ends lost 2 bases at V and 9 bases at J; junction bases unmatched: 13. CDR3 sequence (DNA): TGTGCCAGCAGTTACCCCGGGACAGCACAAGTTGGGCAGTACTTC. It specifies CASSYPGTAQVGQYF.

The CDR3 spells CASSADYLPYEQYF. The CDR3 DNA follows: TGCGCCAGCAGTGCCGACTATTTACCTTACGAGCAGTACTTC. The rearrangement joins TRBV10-2 to TRBJ2-7; tentative D call: TRBD2 (5 bases). Trimming cost V 4 bases and J 4 bases, with 14 bases left between them. Germline CDR1 reads WSHSY; CDR2 reads SAAADI. The CDR3 runs 14 residues.

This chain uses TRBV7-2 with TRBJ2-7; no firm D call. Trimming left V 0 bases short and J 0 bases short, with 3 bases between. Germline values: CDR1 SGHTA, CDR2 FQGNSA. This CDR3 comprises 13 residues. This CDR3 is CASSLALSYEQYF. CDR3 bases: TGTGCCAGCAGCTTAGCCCTCTCCTACGAGCAGTACTTC.

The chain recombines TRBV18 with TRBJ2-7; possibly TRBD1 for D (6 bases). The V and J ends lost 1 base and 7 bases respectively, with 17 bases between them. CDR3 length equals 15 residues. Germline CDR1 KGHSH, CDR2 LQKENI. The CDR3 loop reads CASSPQDSSRGEQYF. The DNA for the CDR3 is TGTGCCAGCTCACCACAAGACTCCTCGAGGGGGGAGCAGTACTTC.

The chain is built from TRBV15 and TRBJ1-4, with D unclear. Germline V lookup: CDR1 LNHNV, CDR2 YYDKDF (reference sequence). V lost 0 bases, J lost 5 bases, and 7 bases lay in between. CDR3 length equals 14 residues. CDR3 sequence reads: CATSRDLGNEKLFF. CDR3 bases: TGTGCCACCAGCAGAGATCTGGGAAATGAAAAACTGTTTTTT.

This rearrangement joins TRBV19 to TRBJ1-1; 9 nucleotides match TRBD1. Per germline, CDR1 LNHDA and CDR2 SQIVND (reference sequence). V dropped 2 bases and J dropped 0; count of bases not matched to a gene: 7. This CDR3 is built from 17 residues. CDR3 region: CASSIRGQGYVNTEAFF. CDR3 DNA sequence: TGTGCCAGTAGTATACGGGGACAGGGTTACGTGAACACTGAAGCTTTCTTT.

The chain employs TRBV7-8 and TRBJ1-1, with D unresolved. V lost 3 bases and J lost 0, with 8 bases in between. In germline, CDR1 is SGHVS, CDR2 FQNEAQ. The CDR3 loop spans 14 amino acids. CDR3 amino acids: CASSFEFMNTEAFF. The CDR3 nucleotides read TGTGCCAGCAGCTTTGAGTTCATGAACACTGAAGCTTTCTTT.

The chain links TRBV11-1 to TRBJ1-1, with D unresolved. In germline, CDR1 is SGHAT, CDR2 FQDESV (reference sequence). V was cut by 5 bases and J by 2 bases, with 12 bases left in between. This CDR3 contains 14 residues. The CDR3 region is CASSPFGANTEAFF. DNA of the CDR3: TGTGCCAGCAGCCCATTTGGAGCAAACACTGAAGCTTTCTTT.

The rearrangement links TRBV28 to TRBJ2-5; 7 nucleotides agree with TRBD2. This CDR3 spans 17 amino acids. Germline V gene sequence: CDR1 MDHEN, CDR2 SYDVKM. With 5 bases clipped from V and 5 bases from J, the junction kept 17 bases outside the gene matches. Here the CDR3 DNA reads TGTGCCAGCAGTCTTCTCAGCGGGATCCCCGAGCGGGAGACCCAGTACTTC. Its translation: CASSLLSGIPERETQYF.

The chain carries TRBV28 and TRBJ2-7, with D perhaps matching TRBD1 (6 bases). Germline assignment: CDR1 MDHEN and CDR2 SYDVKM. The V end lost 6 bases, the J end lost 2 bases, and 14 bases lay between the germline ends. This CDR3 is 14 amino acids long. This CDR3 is CASSRTDETYEQYF. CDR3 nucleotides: TGTGCCAGCAGCAGGACAGACGAGACCTACGAGCAGTACTTC.

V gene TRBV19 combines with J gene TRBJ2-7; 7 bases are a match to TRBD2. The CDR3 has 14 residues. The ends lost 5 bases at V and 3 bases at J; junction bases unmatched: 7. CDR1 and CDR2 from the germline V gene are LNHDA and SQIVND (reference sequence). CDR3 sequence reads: CASSRDAGDYEQYF. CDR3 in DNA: TGTGCCAGTAGTCGGGACGCGGGGGACTACGAGCAGTACTTC.

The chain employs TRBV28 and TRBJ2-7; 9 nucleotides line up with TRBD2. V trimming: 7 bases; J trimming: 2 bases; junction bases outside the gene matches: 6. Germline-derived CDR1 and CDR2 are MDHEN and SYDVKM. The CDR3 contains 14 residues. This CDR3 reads CASTLAGEPYEQYF. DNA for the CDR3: TGTGCCAGCACCTTAGCGGGAGAGCCCTACGAGCAGTACTTC. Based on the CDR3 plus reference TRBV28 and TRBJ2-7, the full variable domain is DVKVTQSSRYLVKRTGEKVFLECVQDMDHENMFWYRQDPGLGLRLIYFSYDVKMKEKGDIPEGYSVSREKKERFSLILESASTNQTSMYLCASTLAGEPYEQYFGPGTRLTVT.

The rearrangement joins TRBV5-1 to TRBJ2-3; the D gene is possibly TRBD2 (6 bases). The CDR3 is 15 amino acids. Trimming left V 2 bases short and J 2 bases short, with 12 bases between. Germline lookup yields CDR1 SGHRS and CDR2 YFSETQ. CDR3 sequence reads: CASSFGLTLTDTQYF. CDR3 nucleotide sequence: TGCGCCAGCAGCTTCGGACTAACCCTCACAGATACGCAGTATTTT.

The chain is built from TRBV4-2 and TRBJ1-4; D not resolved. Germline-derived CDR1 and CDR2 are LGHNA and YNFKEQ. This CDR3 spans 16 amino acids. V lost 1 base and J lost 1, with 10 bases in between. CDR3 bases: TGTGCCAGCAGCCAAGGGAGGGCCAAAACTAATGAAAAACTGTTTTTT. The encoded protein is CASSQGRAKTNEKLFF.

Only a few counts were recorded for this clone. The CDR3 loop is CATYPGLAGQVEQYF. CDR3 bases: TGTGCCACTTACCCGGGACTAGCGGGACAGGTCGAGCAGTACTTC. The chain uses TRBV6-6 and TRBJ2-7, with TRBD2 matching 13 bases. Losses at the gene ends were 10 bases for V and 6 bases for J; bases not matched to a gene: 12. The CDR3 totals 15 residues. Germline V gene sequence: CDR1 MNHNY, CDR2 SVGAGI (reference sequence).

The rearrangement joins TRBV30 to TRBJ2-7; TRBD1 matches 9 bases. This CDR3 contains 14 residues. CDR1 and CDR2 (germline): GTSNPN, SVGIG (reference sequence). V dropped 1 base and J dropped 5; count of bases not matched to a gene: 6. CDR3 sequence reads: CAWSAGTGMHEQYF. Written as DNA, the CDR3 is TGTGCCTGGAGTGCCGGGACAGGGATGCACGAGCAGTACTTC.

The CDR3 sequence is CSVLSTITDTQYF. The DNA for the CDR3 is TGCAGCGTTCTCTCGACTATAACAGATACGCAGTATTTT. The gene calls are TRBV29-1 and TRBJ2-3, with D maybe TRBD2 (5 bases). With 5 bases removed from V and 3 bases from J, the gap between germline ends came to 12 bases. The length of the CDR3 is 13 residues. Germline-derived CDR1 and CDR2 are SQVTM and ANQGSEA.

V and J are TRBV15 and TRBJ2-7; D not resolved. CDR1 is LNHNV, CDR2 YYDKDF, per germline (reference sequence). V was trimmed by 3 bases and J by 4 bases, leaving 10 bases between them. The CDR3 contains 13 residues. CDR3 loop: CATSRAGIYEQYF. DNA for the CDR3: TGTGCCACCAGCAGGGCAGGTATTTACGAGCAGTACTTC.

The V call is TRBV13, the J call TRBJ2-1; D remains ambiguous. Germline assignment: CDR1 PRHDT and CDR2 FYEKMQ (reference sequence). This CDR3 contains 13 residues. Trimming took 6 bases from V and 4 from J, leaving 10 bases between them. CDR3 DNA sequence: TGTGCCAGCAGGGAACCTCGTTACAATGAGCAGTTCTTC. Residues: CASREPRYNEQFF.

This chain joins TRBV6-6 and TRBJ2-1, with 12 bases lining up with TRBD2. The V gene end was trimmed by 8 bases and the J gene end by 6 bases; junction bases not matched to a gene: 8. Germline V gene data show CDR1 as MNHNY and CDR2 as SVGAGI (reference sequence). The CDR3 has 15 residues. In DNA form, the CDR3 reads TGTGCCAGCGTTCTAGCGGGAGGGTTCCCCAATGAGCAGTTCTTC. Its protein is CASVLAGGFPNEQFF.

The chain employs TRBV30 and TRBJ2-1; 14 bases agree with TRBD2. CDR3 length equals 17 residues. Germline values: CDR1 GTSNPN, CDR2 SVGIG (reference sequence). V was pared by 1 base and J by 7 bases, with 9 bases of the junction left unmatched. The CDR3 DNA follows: TGTGCCTGGAGTGCTGGGAGGACTAGCGGGAGGAATAATGAGCAGTTCTTC. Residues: CAWSAGRTSGRNNEQFF.

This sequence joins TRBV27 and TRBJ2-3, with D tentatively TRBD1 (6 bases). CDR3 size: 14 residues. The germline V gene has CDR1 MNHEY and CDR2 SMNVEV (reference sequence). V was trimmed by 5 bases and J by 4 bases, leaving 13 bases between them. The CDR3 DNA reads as TGTGCCAGCAGTCGAGACAGGTTCGCAGATACGCAGTATTTT. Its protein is CASSRDRFADTQYF.

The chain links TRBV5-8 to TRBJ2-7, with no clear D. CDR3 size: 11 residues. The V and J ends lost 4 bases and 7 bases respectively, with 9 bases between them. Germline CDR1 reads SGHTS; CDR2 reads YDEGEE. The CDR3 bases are TGTGCCAGCAGCCGCGTGGCGGAGCAGTACTTC. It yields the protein CASSRVAEQYF.